This TCR beta chain was identified in a study of T-cell reconstitution after alpha-beta-depleted transplantation in children. This sample's TCRbeta library carried unique molecular identifier barcodes. Each CDR3 protein is one row after TCRdb ran MiXCR on the PCR reads. The sample consists of about 600,000 distinct CDR3 sequences, 20% to 25% of them appearing once. Concerning this clonotype itself: An end of the junction differs from the germline gene, which may be a read error.

This CDR3 region has 17 residues. The germline V gene encodes CDR1 LGHDT and CDR2 YNNKEL (reference sequence). This receptor was identified in a boy under two years old who had a stem cell transplant for acute myeloid leukemia, so the T cells may come from the graft donor. The material sequenced was PBMCs, mostly from graft donor cells, taken 360 days after TCRalphabeta/CD19-depleted stem cell transplant. This chain uses TRBV3-1 with TRBJ2-7; weak D call: TRBD1 (6 bases). For the CDR3, the DNA is TGTGCCAGCTGCCAAGAGCCCCCAGGGGACCCTCCCTACGAGCAGTACTTC. Translated, it gives CASCQEPPGDPPYEQYF.